This entry features one T cell receptor beta chain sequence. The entry originates in a study of beta chain features in type 1 diabetes. Expressed TCRB transcripts were sequenced, since all the RNA that had been isolated was reverse transcribed. Profiled with immunoSEQ multiplex PCR; TCRdb holds only in-frame clones, not every one. The sample has 130,000 to 150,000 clones, roughly 50% seen once; the top ten hold roughly 0.4%. The source of this sequence is a man aged 18 to 29 in good health. Sequenced input: Tregs from blood.

DNA of the CDR3: TGTGCCAGCAGTTTATCGTACGGATCCGAGTTTCGAGGTGGAAACACCATATATTTT. It specifies CASSLSYGSEFRGGNTIYF. The gene calls are TRBV27 and TRBJ1-3; D is undetermined. Trimming took off 0 bases at V and 3 bases at J, with 21 bases between the two ends. The CDR3 loop spans 19 amino acids. Germline V gene lookup returns CDR1 MNHEY and CDR2 SMNVEV (reference sequence).